What follows are 8 T cell receptor beta chains derived from one specimen sequenced in a study of cytomegalovirus exposure and HLA in healthy donors. This PCR relied on a set of 60 Vbeta primers and 13 Jbeta primers. Sequencing used immunoSEQ multiplex PCR; TCRdb keeps in-frame clones, though not all of them. The repertoire includes about 93,000 clones, around 81% of them detected once, and around 0.63% sits in the top ten. Sequencing input: PBMCs. These TCRs come from a man aged 25-45 years in good health and CMV-seronegative.

The J gene is TRBJ2-5, the V gene TRBV29-1; D is unclear. CDR1 and CDR2 (germline): SQVTM, ANQGSEA. The CDR3 totals 11 residues. V shed 8 bases and J shed 3 bases, with 10 bases lying between them. The CDR3: CSTGWEETQYF. The CDR3, as DNA: TGCAGCACCGGGTGGGAAGAGACCCAGTACTTC.

This sequence joins TRBV7-9 and TRBJ2-7; 9 nucleotides agree with TRBD1. J was trimmed by 3 bases and V by 4 bases; bases with no gene match: 13. The length of the CDR3 is 17 residues. Germline V gives CDR1 SEHNR, CDR2 FQNEAQ (reference sequence). The chain's CDR3 is CASSSPAGTGSRYEQYF. CDR3 DNA sequence: TGTGCCAGCAGCTCCCCCGCCGGGACAGGGAGTCGCTACGAGCAGTACTTC.

The V and J genes are TRBV7-2 and TRBJ2-4; 11 bases line up with TRBD1. Trimming removed 4 bases from V and 6 bases from J; junction bases left unmatched: 8. Germline V CDR1 and CDR2: SGHTA, FQGNSA. The CDR3 covers 16 residues. The CDR3 DNA sequence: TGTGCCAGCAGCTCAGGACAGGGGGCTACTGCAAACATTCAGTACTTC. Protein: CASSSGQGATANIQYF.

The chain has TRBV29-1 and TRBJ1-2; 8 bases are a match to TRBD1. The germline CDR1 and CDR2 sequences are SQVTM and ANQGSEA. The CDR3 sequence is 11 residues long. The CDR3 protein is CITGGVYGYTF. CDR3 in DNA: TGCATCACAGGGGGGGTCTATGGCTACACCTTC.

The chain combines TRBV5-8 with TRBJ2-3, with D perhaps TRBD1 (6 bases). Germline V gene data show CDR1 as SGHTS and CDR2 as YDEGEE. The V end lost 0 bases, the J end lost 3 bases, and 23 bases lay between the germline ends. The CDR3 consists of 19 residues. CDR3 amino acids: CASSLVGEGGFRRTDTQYF. CDR3 bases: TGTGCCAGCAGCTTGGTCGGGGAAGGGGGATTTCGGCGTACAGATACGCAGTATTTT.

The CDR3 DNA follows: TGTGCTAGTGGCCCTGACGACAGGGGCACTGAAGCTTTCTTT. It specifies CASGPDDRGTEAFF. The chain uses TRBV12-5 and TRBJ1-1; 8 nucleotides line up with TRBD1. The length of the CDR3 is 14 residues. Losses at the gene ends were 6 bases for V and 4 bases for J; bases not matched to a gene: 7. Looked up from germline, CDR1 is LGHNT and CDR2 is FRNRAP.

V usage is TRBV21-1 and J usage is TRBJ1-5; the D call in the table, TRBD1, was not verified against the DNA. TRBV21-1 is marked as a pseudogene. This CDR3 comprises 19 residues. The CDR3 coding sequence is TGTGCCAGCAGCAAAGCAGTAGGGGACAGGGGTGATGGCAATCAGCCCCAGCATTTT. It specifies CASSKAVGDRGDGNQPQHF.

The genes are TRBV9 and TRBJ2-4, with 7 bases lining up with TRBD2. V lost 3 bases to trimming and J lost 2 bases; unmatched junction nucleotides: 11. Germline V gene data show CDR1 as SGDLS and CDR2 as YYNGEE. The CDR3 runs to 17 residues. CDR3 loop: CASSASGTTAPKNIQYF. The CDR3 DNA reads as TGTGCCAGCAGCGCTTCTGGGACTACCGCCCCCAAAAACATTCAGTACTTC.